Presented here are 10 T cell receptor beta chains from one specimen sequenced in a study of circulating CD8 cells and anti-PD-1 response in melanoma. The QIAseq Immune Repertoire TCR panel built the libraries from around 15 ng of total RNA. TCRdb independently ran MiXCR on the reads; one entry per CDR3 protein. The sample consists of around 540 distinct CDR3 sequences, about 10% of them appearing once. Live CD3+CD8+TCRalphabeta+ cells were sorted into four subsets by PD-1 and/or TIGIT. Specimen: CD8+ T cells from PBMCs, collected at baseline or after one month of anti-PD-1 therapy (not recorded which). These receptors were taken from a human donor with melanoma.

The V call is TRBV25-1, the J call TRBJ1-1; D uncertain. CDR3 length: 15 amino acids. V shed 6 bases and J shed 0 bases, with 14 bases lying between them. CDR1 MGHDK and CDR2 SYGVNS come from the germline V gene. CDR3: CASSPRGRLNTEAFF. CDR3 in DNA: TGTGCCAGCAGCCCCCGGGGAAGATTGAACACTGAAGCTTTCTTT.

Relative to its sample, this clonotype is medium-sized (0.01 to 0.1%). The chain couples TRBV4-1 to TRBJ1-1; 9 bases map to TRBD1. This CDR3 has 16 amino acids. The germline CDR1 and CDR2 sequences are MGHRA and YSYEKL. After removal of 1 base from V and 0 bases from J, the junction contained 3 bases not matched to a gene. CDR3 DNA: TGCGCCAGCAGCCAAGTACAGGGGGCCTTGAACACTGAAGCTTTCTTT. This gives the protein CASSQVQGALNTEAFF.

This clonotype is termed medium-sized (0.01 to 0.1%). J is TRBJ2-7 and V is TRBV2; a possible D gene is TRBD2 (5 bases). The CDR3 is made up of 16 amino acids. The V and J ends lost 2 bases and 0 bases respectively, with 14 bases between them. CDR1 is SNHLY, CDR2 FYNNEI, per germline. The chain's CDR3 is CASSEFEGPSSYEQYF. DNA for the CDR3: TGTGCCAGCAGTGAATTTGAGGGCCCCTCCTCCTACGAGCAGTACTTC.

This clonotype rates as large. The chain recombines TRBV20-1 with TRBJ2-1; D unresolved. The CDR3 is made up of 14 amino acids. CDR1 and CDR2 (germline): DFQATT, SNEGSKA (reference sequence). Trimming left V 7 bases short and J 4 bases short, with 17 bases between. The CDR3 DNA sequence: TGCAGTGGTCCGACGGAGCGAACGTACAATGAGCAGTTCTTC. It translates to CSGPTERTYNEQFF.

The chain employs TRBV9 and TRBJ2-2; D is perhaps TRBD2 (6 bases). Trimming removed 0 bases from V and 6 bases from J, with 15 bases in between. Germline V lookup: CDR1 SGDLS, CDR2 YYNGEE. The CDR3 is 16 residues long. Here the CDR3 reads CASSVEGGNVPGELFF. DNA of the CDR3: TGTGCCAGCAGCGTAGAGGGCGGGAACGTCCCCGGGGAGCTGTTTTTT.

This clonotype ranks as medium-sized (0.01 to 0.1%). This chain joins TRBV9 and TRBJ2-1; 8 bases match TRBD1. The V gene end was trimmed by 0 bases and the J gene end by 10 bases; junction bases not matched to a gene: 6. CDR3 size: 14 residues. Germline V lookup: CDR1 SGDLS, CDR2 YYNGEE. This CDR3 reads CASSVADRVNEQFF. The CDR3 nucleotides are TGTGCCAGCAGCGTAGCGGACAGGGTGAACGAGCAGTTCTTC.

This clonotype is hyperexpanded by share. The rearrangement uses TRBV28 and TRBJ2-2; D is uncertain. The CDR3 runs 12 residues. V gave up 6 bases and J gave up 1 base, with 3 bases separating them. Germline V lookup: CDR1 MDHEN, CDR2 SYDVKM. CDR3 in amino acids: CASSQNTGELFF. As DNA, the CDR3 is TGTGCCAGCAGCCAGAACACCGGGGAGCTGTTTTTT.

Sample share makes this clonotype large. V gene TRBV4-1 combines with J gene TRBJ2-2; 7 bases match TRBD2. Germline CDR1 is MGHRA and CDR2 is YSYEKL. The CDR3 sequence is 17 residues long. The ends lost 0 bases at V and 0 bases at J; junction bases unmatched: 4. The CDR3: CASSQDRAGANTGELFF. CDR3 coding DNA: TGCGCCAGCAGCCAAGATCGGGCGGGGGCGAACACCGGGGAGCTGTTTTTT.

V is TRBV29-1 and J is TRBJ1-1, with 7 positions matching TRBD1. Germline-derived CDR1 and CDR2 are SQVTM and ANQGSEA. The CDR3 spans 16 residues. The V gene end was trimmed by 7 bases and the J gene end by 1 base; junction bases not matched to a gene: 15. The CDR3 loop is CSDWHWAGGSNTEAFF. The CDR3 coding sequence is TGCAGCGACTGGCATTGGGCAGGGGGGTCGAACACTGAAGCTTTCTTT.

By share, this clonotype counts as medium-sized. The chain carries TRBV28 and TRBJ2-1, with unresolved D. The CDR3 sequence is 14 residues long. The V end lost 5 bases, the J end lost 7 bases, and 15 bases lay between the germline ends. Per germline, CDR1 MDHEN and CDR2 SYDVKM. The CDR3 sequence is CASSPRGARNEQFF. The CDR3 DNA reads TGTGCCAGCAGTCCCCGAGGCGCCCGGAATGAGCAGTTCTTC.